Reported below is one T cell receptor beta chain. The antigen remains undetermined. The data derive from a study of CD8 T cells in ankylosing spondylitis. The study, taken as a whole, reports: Clones linked to disease were reported to show significant enrichment in matched ankylosing spondylitis synovial fluid. A motif in TCR beta, a set of eight or nine highly homologous variants, appeared characteristic of ankylosing spondylitis blood.

Germline V lookup: CDR1 KGHSH, CDR2 LQKENI. This CDR3 comprises 13 residues. Trimming stripped 6 bases from V and 5 bases from J, with 14 bases between. Quantitative 5'-RACE with molecular barcodes produced the TCR beta libraries. TCRdb re-called the 5' RACE reads through MiXCR, storing one row per CDR3 protein. Of around 770,000 distinct CDR3 sequences listed, 12% are singletons. The source material was blood, either unsorted or a sorted T cell fraction (not recorded which). The receptor comes from a male donor with ankylosing spondylitis. V and J are TRBV18 and TRBJ2-7; maybe TRBD2 (6 bases). The CDR3 reads CASSPLGRNEQYF. The DNA for the CDR3 is TGTGCCAGCTCTCCCCTAGGGAGGAACGAGCAGTACTTC. Variable domain in full (rest from reference TRBV18 and TRBJ2-7): NAGVMQNPRHLVRRRGQEARLRCSPMKGHSHVYWYRQLPEEGLKFMVYLQKENIIDESGMPKERFSAEFPKEGPSILRIQQVVRGDSAAYFCASSPLGRNEQYFGPGTRLTVT.